This TCR beta chain was captured in a study of Ad26.COV2.S vaccination and SARS-CoV-2 variants. Study summary: The vaccine Ad26.COV2.S was put into the muscle once, or twice with 56 days between.

The CDR3 runs to 16 residues. Germline lookup yields CDR1 SGHRS and CDR2 YFSETQ. The V and J ends lost 1 base and 0 bases, in that order; junction bases with no gene match: 0. Stated treatment: about 20 received Ad26.COV2.S at low or high dose, single or two shots; 5 received placebo; per-sample allocation not given. Samples came from day 63 after the first vaccine or placebo injection. Produced via immunoSEQ multiplex PCR; TCRdb's table is partial and in-frame only. The sample has more than 300,000 clones, around 84% seen once. The input for sequencing was peripheral blood, taken in a trial of Ad26.COV2.S vaccine versus placebo. The gene calls are TRBV5-1 and TRBJ1-6, with 8 bases aligning to TRBD1. This TCR was sampled from a person aged 18 to 65 who received the Ad26.COV2.S COVID-19 vaccine or a placebo. CDR3 amino acids: CASSLTGGSYNSPLHF. The DNA for the CDR3 is TGCGCCAGCAGCTTGACAGGGGGCTCCTATAATTCACCCCTCCACTTT.